These 19 T cell receptor beta chains came from one sample sequenced in a study of T cells in Graves' hyperthyroidism and ophthalmopathy. TCR beta CDR3 regions were amplified from RNA transcripts. First-round RT-PCR targeting the TCR CDR3 was performed with the HTBI primer set. TCRdb independently ran MiXCR on the multiplex PCR reads; one entry per CDR3 protein. The sample comprises under 300,000 distinct CDR3 sequences, roughly an eighth of which are singletons, and 7.9% rests with the top ten. Sequencing used blood. These receptor sequences come from a woman between 40 and 50 years old with Graves' hyperthyroidism.

This clonotype has a count of ten or more. The gene calls are TRBV11-3 and TRBJ1-2; 7 bases line up with TRBD1. The CDR3 has 13 residues. V gave up 4 bases and J gave up 8 bases; unmatched junction bases: 7. Germline V CDR1 and CDR2: SGHNT, YENEEA. The CDR3 sequence is CASSYTGVGGYTF. The CDR3 DNA sequence: TGTGCCAGCAGCTACACAGGGGTTGGCGGCTACACCTTC. Complete variable domain (other parts from reference TRBV11-3 and TRBJ1-2): EAGVVQSPRYKIIEKKQPVAFWCNPISGHNTLYWYLQNLGQGPELLIRYENEEAVDDSQLPKDRFSAERLKGVDSTLKIQPAELGDSAVYLCASSYTGVGGYTFGSGTRLTVV.

This clonotype was observed at least ten times. V gene TRBV2 combines with J gene TRBJ1-3; no clear D gene. This CDR3 has 14 amino acids. The ends were cut back, 3 bases at V and 0 bases at J, with 6 bases in the middle. Looked up from germline, CDR1 is SNHLY and CDR2 is FYNNEI. DNA for the CDR3: TGTGCCAGCAGTGATCGGAGCTCTGGAAACACCATATATTTT. Protein: CASSDRSSGNTIYF.

As to this clonotype: This could be a read error, since a much larger clone is one nucleotide away. This chain links TRBV7-9 with TRBJ2-2; a possible D gene is TRBD1 (5 bases). This CDR3 comprises 13 residues. Per germline, CDR1 SEHNR and CDR2 FQNEAQ (reference sequence). CDR3 loop: CAGSFTGPGELFF. As DNA, the CDR3 is TGTGCCGGCAGTTTTACAGGTCCCGGGGAGCTGTTTTTT.

At least ten counts were recorded for this clonotype. The chain recombines TRBV12-3 or TRBV12-4 with TRBJ2-2; a possible D gene is TRBD1 (5 bases). V dropped 4 bases and J dropped 3 bases, with 6 bases sitting between them. The CDR3 runs to 13 residues. Here the CDR3 reads CASSSGYTGELFF. In DNA form, the CDR3 reads TGTGCCAGCAGTTCAGGGTACACCGGGGAGCTGTTTTTT.

This clonotype has at least ten counts. The chain uses TRBV6-6 and TRBJ1-6, with D possibly TRBD1 on 5 matching bases. Germline loops: CDR1 MNHNY, CDR2 SVGAGI (reference sequence). Trimming took 2 bases from V and 0 from J, leaving 20 bases between them. This CDR3 has 20 residues. DNA of the CDR3: TGTGCCAGCAGTTACCCCCCCAGGGCGATACAGAGCTCCTATAATTCACCCCTCCACTTT. Translating it yields CASSYPPRAIQSSYNSPLHF.

As for this clonotype: The germline gene is not matched at one end of the junction; a read error may be the cause. The chain recombines TRBV5-1 with TRBJ2-3, with D perhaps assigned TRBD1 or TRBD2 (5 bases each). The V gene's germline CDR1 is SGHRS and CDR2 YFSETQ. The CDR3 contains 14 residues. The CDR3 region is CASSPGPQTDTPYF. CDR3 nucleotides: TGCGCCAGCAGCCCGGGACCACAAACAGATACGCCGTATTTT.

This clonotype appeared many times. CDR3 coding DNA: TGTGCCAGCAGGGCGGACACAAACTATGGCTACACCTTC. Translation: CASRADTNYGYTF. The rearrangement uses TRBV5-5 and TRBJ1-2; perhaps TRBD1 as D (5 bases). Germline V gene sequence: CDR1 SGHKS, CDR2 YYEKEE (reference sequence). The CDR3 covers 13 residues. The V end lost 5 bases, the J end lost 2 bases, and 10 bases lay between the germline ends.

The sample holds many counts of this clonotype. The chain links TRBV15 to TRBJ2-5; 7 bases are a match to TRBD1. There are 14 residues in the CDR3. Germline V gene lookup returns CDR1 LNHNV and CDR2 YYDKDF (reference sequence). V lost 2 bases and J lost 3; bases outside the gene matches: 3. CDR3 protein: CATSRSGTEETQYF. CDR3 in DNA: TGTGCCACCAGCAGATCCGGGACAGAAGAGACCCAGTACTTC.

The chain has TRBV6-4 and TRBJ2-7; 10 bases match TRBD2. Looked up from germline, CDR1 is MRHNA and CDR2 is SNTAGT. The trim removed 3 bases at V and 7 bases at J, leaving 27 bases unmatched. This CDR3 region has 21 residues. The CDR3 here is CASSDAFRPSIAGGVTGEQYF. CDR3 DNA sequence: TGTGCCAGCAGTGATGCCTTTAGGCCGTCTATAGCGGGAGGAGTGACTGGAGAGCAGTACTTC.

Ten or more counts support this clonotype. The rearrangement uses TRBV5-1 and TRBJ1-2; tentative D call: TRBD1 (5 bases). The CDR3 loop spans 14 amino acids. In germline, CDR1 is SGHRS, CDR2 YFSETQ. V was pared by 0 bases and J by 4 bases, with 10 bases between. Written as DNA, the CDR3 is TGCGCCAGCAGCTTGGGGGGGGGAGTCTATGGCTACACCTTC. It codes for CASSLGGGVYGYTF.

This clonotype was detected ten times or more. The V gene is TRBV28, the J gene TRBJ2-3, with 8 bases that match TRBD1. Germline trimming cut 6 bases from V and 1 base from J; bases unmatched to any gene: 12. Germline CDR1 is MDHEN and CDR2 is SYDVKM. The CDR3 consists of 17 residues. Written as DNA, the CDR3 is TGTGCCAGCAGACGCCTTGGGACAGGCGGGGGCACAGATACGCAGTATTTT. It translates to CASRRLGTGGGTDTQYF.

With regard to this clonotype: A much more abundant neighbour one base away suggests this may be a read error. The J gene is TRBJ2-7, the V gene TRBV6-1, with D maybe TRBD1 (6 bases). The CDR3 has 13 residues. From germline, CDR1 is MNHNS and CDR2 SASEGT. CDR3 amino acids: CASSAGHLYGQYF. The CDR3 DNA reads as TGTGCCAGCAGTGCGGGACACCTCTACGGGCAGTACTTC.

This clonotype showed up many times. V usage is TRBV7-8 and J usage is TRBJ1-5; TRBD1 agrees at 8 bases. CDR3 size: 18 residues. CDR1 and CDR2 (germline): SGHVS, FQNEAQ. Losses at the gene ends were 5 bases for V and 3 bases for J; bases not matched to a gene: 15. CDR3 loop: CASSREQGARGINQPQHF. The CDR3 DNA sequence: TGTGCCAGCAGCCGCGAGCAGGGGGCGCGGGGGATCAATCAGCCCCAGCATTTT.

This clonotype was picked up many times. V gene TRBV28 combines with J gene TRBJ2-7; possible D gene TRBD2, 6 bases. This CDR3 is built from 15 residues. Trimming took 2 bases from V and 5 from J, leaving 16 bases between them. Germline CDR1 MDHEN, CDR2 SYDVKM. Here the CDR3 DNA reads TGTGCCAGCAGTTTACGGACTACCGCCCGCCACGAGCAGTACTTC. Its protein product is CASSLRTTARHEQYF. Looking up the rest from reference TRBV28 and TRBJ2-7 gives the full variable domain: DVKVTQSSRYLVKRTGEKVFLECVQDMDHENMFWYRQDPGLGLRLIYFSYDVKMKEKGDIPEGYSVSREKKERFSLILESASTNQTSMYLCASSLRTTARHEQYFGPGTRLTVT.

The chain combines TRBV4-1 with TRBJ1-4, with D maybe TRBD1 (5 bases). V shed 0 bases and J shed 8 bases, with 16 bases lying between them. Germline V lookup: CDR1 MGHRA, CDR2 YSYEKL. The CDR3 contains 16 residues. The CDR3 sequence is CASSQDGWRGCEKLFF. The DNA of the CDR3 is TGCGCCAGCAGCCAAGACGGGTGGAGGGGATGCGAAAAACTGTTTTTT.

This clonotype occurred a few times. The chain's CDR3 is CASSPQASQETQYF. CDR3 nucleotide sequence: TGTGCCAGCTCACCACAGGCCAGCCAAGAGACCCAGTACTTC. The chain recombines TRBV18 with TRBJ2-5, with D hard to call. V was clipped by 1 base and J by 1 base, with 7 bases between them. Germline CDR1 KGHSH, CDR2 LQKENI. The CDR3 runs to 14 residues.

With respect to this clonotype: A much larger clone sits a single nucleotide away, making a read error possible. The chain recombines TRBV29-1 with TRBJ2-7; tentative D call: TRBD2 (6 bases). Germline-derived CDR1 and CDR2 are SQVTM and ANQGSEA. The CDR3 sequence is 13 residues long. The V end was cut by 4 bases, the J end by 7 bases, with 17 bases between. CDR3 bases: TGCAGCGTTGGTACCGGCGGCCGGGGGGAGCAGTACTTC. It yields the protein CSVGTGGRGEQYF.

Details on this clonotype: The final CDR3 position lacks the conserved phenylalanine or tryptophan, pointing to a likely read error. No DNA is shown, since the ends of the CDR3 on it are uncertain; the CDR3 is the one TCRdb lists. This chain uses TRBV2 with TRBJ2-5; the D segment call TRBD2 is taken from the table without a DNA check. Germline values: CDR1 SNHLY, CDR2 FYNNEI. From its first to its last residue, the CDR3 has 15 amino acids. The CDR3 reads CASSPGLAGVETEYL.

This clonotype has ten or more counts. V usage is TRBV5-1 and J usage is TRBJ2-5, with D possibly being TRBD1 or TRBD2 (5 bases each). CDR1 and CDR2 (germline): SGHRS, YFSETQ. V was clipped by 4 bases and J by 2 bases, with 18 bases between them. The CDR3 is 16 residues long. For the CDR3, the DNA is TGCGCCAGCAGCCCCACGGGGCAGGTAGGGCAAGAGACCCAGTACTTC. Translating it yields CASSPTGQVGQETQYF.